These T cell receptor beta chains were read from a single sample in a study of OX40 agonist ivuxolimab in advanced cancers. TCRdb keeps only in-frame clones here, not all; method: immunoSEQ multiplex PCR. Of about 97,000 clones in the sample, roughly 90% were seen once. The input for sequencing was CD4+ or CD8+ T cells sorted from blood, taken in a trial of the OX40 agonist ivuxolimab. The receptor source for this set is an adult with an advanced solid tumor such as melanoma, head and neck, liver or kidney cancer. The CDR3 runs from the conserved cysteine through the conserved F or W. Each record gives: clone size, D gene, CDR3 length, J gene, V gene, CDR3 DNA, CDR3 protein. The D gene is left open where the match is weak. The size entry is marked missing in some rows and otherwise reads once, few, many or a size class.

>once|TRBD1|16|TRBJ2-7|TRBV10-1
TGCGCCAGCAGTGAGGGGTTGGACAGGGCACTTGACGAGCAGTACTTC
CASSEGLDRALDEQYF
>.|TRBD1|15|TRBJ2-7|TRBV10-1
TGCGCCAGCAGTGAGTTGGGGGACAGAGATTCGGAGCAGTACTTC
CASSELGDRDSEQYF
>.|.|13|TRBJ1-1|TRBV7-3
TGTGCCAGCAGCTCACAGGGGAACACTGAAGCTTTCTTT
CASSSQGNTEAFF
>.|TRBD1|15|TRBJ2-2|TRBV13
TGTGCCAGCAGCTCTTACGGGACAGACACCGGGGAGCTGTTTTTT
CASSSYGTDTGELFF
>.|TRBD2|16|TRBJ2-1|TRBV4-3
TGCGCCAGCAGCCCGACTAGCGGGCCTTCCTACAATGAGCAGTTCTTC
CASSPTSGPSYNEQFF
>.|TRBD1|14|TRBJ1-1|TRBV2
TGTGCCAGCAGTGAAGGGACAGGCGTGACTGAAGCTTTCTTT
CASSEGTGVTEAFF
>.|.|16|TRBJ2-5|TRBV5-1
TGCGCCAGCAGCCCACTGGGGGGGGCGCAGGGAAAGACCCAGTACTTC
CASSPLGGAQGKTQYF
>many|TRBD2|17|TRBJ2-1|TRBV7-9
TGTGCCAGCAGCCCCCGACGACTAGCGGGGGGGCTGAATGAGCAGTTCTTC
CASSPRRLAGGLNEQFF
>.|.|15|TRBJ2-7|TRBV19
TGTGCCAGTAGTCGACCCGGGACCAGGGGTTACGAGCAGTACTTC
CASSRPGTRGYEQYF
>.|.|14|TRBJ1-1|TRBV7-8
TGTGCCAGCAGCTTACCCCGGGGGAACACTGAAGCTTTCTTT
CASSLPRGNTEAFF
>few|.|13|TRBJ2-5|TRBV5-1
TGCGCCAGCAGCTCACAGTACCAAGAGACCCAGTACTTC
CASSSQYQETQYF
>.|.|13|TRBJ1-1|TRBV7-8
TGTGCCAGCAGCTTACAAATCGGCTTCGAAGCTTTCTTT
CASSLQIGFEAFF
>.|.|10|TRBJ1-2|TRBV20-1
TGCAGTGCTCCAGCTAATGGCTACACCTTC
CSAPANGYTF
>few|.|16|TRBJ2-2|TRBV5-1
TGCGCCAGCAGCTTGGTGGGGACCGAGAACACCGGGGAGCTGTTTTTT
CASSLVGTENTGELFF